One and the same sample provided the 9 T cell receptor beta chains below, sequenced in a study of OX40 agonist ivuxolimab in advanced cancers. TCRdb's table, derived via immunoSEQ multiplex PCR, lists solely in-frame clones and lacks some. The sample has about 77,000 clones, about 83% seen once; the top ten hold around 0.73%. The specimen was CD4+ or CD8+ T cells sorted from blood, collected in a trial of the OX40 agonist ivuxolimab. These receptors were collected from an adult with an advanced solid tumor such as melanoma, head and neck, liver or kidney cancer.

This chain uses TRBV7-3 with TRBJ2-1, with TRBD1 identical over 10 bases. V was pared by 9 bases and J by 4 bases, with 6 bases of the junction left unmatched. CDR1 SGHTA and CDR2 FQGTGA come from the germline V gene. The CDR3 extends over 14 amino acids. The chain's CDR3 is CASSPGQGYNEQFF. The CDR3 DNA follows: TGTGCCAGTTCGCCGGGACAGGGGTACAATGAGCAGTTCTTC.

This clone was observed a few times. V is TRBV11-3 and J is TRBJ2-1, with unresolved D. Trimming stripped 5 bases from V and 9 bases from J, with 11 bases between. Germline CDR1 is SGHNT and CDR2 is YENEEA. CDR3 length equals 12 residues. CDR3 loop: CASSPFLGEQFF. The CDR3 region has the DNA TGTGCCAGCAGCCCATTCCTGGGTGAGCAGTTCTTC.

This clone has a single count. This chain connects TRBV7-8 to TRBJ2-7; 7 bases agree with TRBD2. There are 15 residues in the CDR3. Trimming took 3 bases from V and 0 from J; bases not matched to a gene: 5. The germline CDR1 and CDR2 sequences are SGHVS and FQNEAQ. The CDR3 reads CASSFLAASSYEQYF. In DNA form, the CDR3 reads TGTGCCAGCAGCTTCCTAGCGGCGAGCTCCTACGAGCAGTACTTC. The entire variable domain, with the rest obtained from reference TRBV7-8 and TRBJ2-7, is as follows: GAGVSQSPRYKVAKRGQDVALRCDPISGHVSLFWYQQALGQGPEFLTYFQNEAQLDKSGLPSDRFFAERPEGSVSTLKIQRTQQEDSAVYLCASSFLAASSYEQYFGPGTRLTVT.

The rearrangement joins TRBV5-4 to TRBJ2-2; 9 positions agree with TRBD1. The V gene end was trimmed by 5 bases and the J gene end by 2 bases; junction bases not matched to a gene: 10. The CDR3 is made up of 17 amino acids. Germline CDR1 reads SGHNT; CDR2 reads YYREEE (reference sequence). The CDR3 protein is CASRAGQGPQNTGELFF. The DNA of the CDR3 is TGTGCCAGCAGAGCGGGACAGGGCCCCCAAAACACCGGGGAGCTGTTTTTT.

V and J are TRBV5-1 and TRBJ1-4, with 7 bases lining up with TRBD1. This CDR3 comprises 14 residues. J gave up 0 bases and V 4 bases, and 0 bases lay outside the gene matches. Germline assignment: CDR1 SGHRS and CDR2 YFSETQ. The CDR3 sequence is CASSGTATNEKLFF. The CDR3 DNA is TGCGCCAGCAGCGGGACAGCAACTAATGAAAAACTGTTTTTT.

This clone was detected once. The chain combines TRBV18 with TRBJ2-7; maybe TRBD1 (6 bases). Germline CDR1 KGHSH, CDR2 LQKENI. V lost 3 bases and J lost 2, with 14 bases in between. This CDR3 comprises 15 residues. The CDR3 DNA follows: TGTGCCAGCTCACCGACGACAGGAACAACCTACGAGCAGTACTTC. Its protein is CASSPTTGTTYEQYF.

V gene TRBV6-1 combines with J gene TRBJ2-7; D gene uncertain. Trimming took 1 base from V and 6 from J, leaving 4 bases between them. The CDR3 contains 11 residues. Per the germline V gene, CDR1 is MNHNS and CDR2 is SASEGT. Here the CDR3 DNA reads TGTGCCAGCAGTGAAGTGGGCGAGCAGTACTTC. It codes for CASSEVGEQYF.

This clone has just a few counts. The CDR3 sequence: CASSSYRPGTNYGYTF. The CDR3 nucleotides are TGTGCCAGCAGCTCCTATCGGCCAGGAACTAACTATGGCTACACCTTC. The chain carries TRBV5-8 and TRBJ1-2; D unclear. Germline CDR1 is SGHTS and CDR2 is YDEGEE. The CDR3 totals 16 residues. Trimming took off 3 bases at V and 0 bases at J, with 15 bases between the two ends. Variable domain in full (rest from reference TRBV5-8 and TRBJ1-2): EAGVTQSPTHLIKTRGQQATLRCSPISGHTSVYWYQQALGLGLQFLLWYDEGEERNRGNFPPRFSGRQFPNYSSELNVNALELEDSALYLCASSSYRPGTNYGYTFGSGTRLTVV.

The chain recombines TRBV19 with TRBJ2-7; the D gene is possibly TRBD2 (6 bases). Germline-derived CDR1 and CDR2 are LNHDA and SQIVND (reference sequence). V lost 4 bases, J lost 8 bases, and 15 bases lay in between. CDR3 size: 13 residues. The DNA of the CDR3 is TGTGCCAGTAGTAATCGGAGGACTACGCAGCAGTACTTC. Its translation: CASSNRRTTQQYF.